These 28 T cell receptor beta chains were sequenced from one sample in a study of blood T cell repertoires in COVID-19 (dated by TCRdb to the early 2020s). The protocol used for the library was the immunoSEQ multiplex PCR assay. This is the immuneACCESS table as TCRdb keeps it, with only in-frame sequences that have V and J called. A part of the clones is gone; compared with another copy, unresolved V genes explain less than half, and the rest is unexplained. The sample contains under 95,000 clones, around 90% of them found a single time. Of the sample, around 40% falls within the top ten clones. Sequenced material: peripheral blood. All receptors derive from a human donor in a cohort sampled during active COVID-19.

V gene TRBV5-1 combines with J gene TRBJ1-3; TRBD1 is a possible D gene (6 bases). This CDR3 has 15 residues. CDR1 and CDR2 (germline): SGHRS, YFSETQ. V was clipped by 2 bases and J by 0 bases, with 9 bases between them. In nucleotides, the CDR3 is TGCGCCAGCAGCTTCGGACAGCCCTCTGGAAACACCATATATTTT. Amino acid sequence: CASSFGQPSGNTIYF. Variable domain in full (rest from reference TRBV5-1 and TRBJ1-3): KAGVTQTPRYLIKTRGQQVTLSCSPISGHRSVSWYQQTPGQGLQFLFEYFSETQRNKGNFPGRFSGRQFSNSRSEMNVSTLELGDSALYLCASSFGQPSGNTIYFGEGSWLTVV.

CDR3 sequence: CASSTVGDYGYTF. CDR3 sequence (DNA): TGTGCCAGTAGTACCGTGGGAGACTATGGCTACACCTTC. J is TRBJ1-2 and V is TRBV19, with D uncertain. Germline V gene lookup returns CDR1 LNHDA and CDR2 SQIVND (reference sequence). This CDR3 contains 13 residues. V was cut by 4 bases and J by 3 bases, with 9 bases left in between.

The rearrangement links TRBV7-8 to TRBJ1-6, with a possible D match to TRBD1 (6 bases). Between the trimmed V and J ends, which lost 5 bases and 9 bases, there was a span of 17 bases. The CDR3 loop spans 15 amino acids. CDR1 is SGHVS and CDR2 is FQNEAQ in the germline V gene. CDR3 DNA sequence: TGTGCCAGCAGCCCAGGGGACATGCGTTCTTCACCCCTCCACTTT. Protein sequence: CASSPGDMRSSPLHF.

This clone appeared a few times. The genes are TRBV6-1 and TRBJ1-2; D not resolved. Germline CDR1 and CDR2: MNHNS and SASEGT. This CDR3 has 14 amino acids. V dropped 0 bases and J dropped 2 bases, with 7 bases sitting between them. Here the CDR3 reads CASSEAGRNYGYTF. The CDR3 DNA reads TGTGCCAGCAGTGAAGCTGGGAGGAACTATGGCTACACCTTC.

This clone was detected only a few times. The rearrangement uses TRBV24-1 and TRBJ1-4, with TRBD1 as a possible D gene (6 bases). The length of the CDR3 is 15 residues. The ends were cut back, 4 bases at V and 8 bases at J, with 16 bases in the middle. Germline CDR1 and CDR2: KGHDR and SFDVKD. The CDR3 DNA reads TGTGCCACCAGTGACCCAGGGGACCCTACGGAAAAACTGTTTTTT. This gives the protein CATSDPGDPTEKLFF.

This sequence joins TRBV6-2 or TRBV6-3 and TRBJ2-3; TRBD2 might be the D (6 bases). Deletions cut 0 bases from V and 4 bases from J, with 17 bases between. CDR1 is MNHEY and CDR2 is SVGEGT in the germline V gene. The CDR3 totals 17 residues. CDR3 nucleotide sequence: TGTGCCAGCAGTTACTCGCGTGCGGGGTCTTACGCAGATACGCAGTATTTT. Its translation: CASSYSRAGSYADTQYF.

This chain links TRBV5-5 with TRBJ2-1; D is perhaps TRBD1 (6 bases). Trimming shortened V by 2 bases and J by 2 bases, and 11 bases separated the two germline ends. The CDR3 loop spans 15 amino acids. From germline, CDR1 is SGHKS and CDR2 YYEKEE (reference sequence). CDR3 nucleotides: TGTGCCAGCAGCTTTTTTGACAGGACCTACAATGAGCAGTTCTTC. Translation gives CASSFFDRTYNEQFF.

The chain has TRBV2 and TRBJ1-5; 8 positions agree with TRBD1. CDR3 length equals 14 residues. Germline V lookup: CDR1 SNHLY, CDR2 FYNNEI. The trim removed 6 bases at V and 5 bases at J, leaving 6 bases unmatched. CDR3 bases: TGTGCCAGCAGATCGGACAGGGCCCATCAGCCCCAGCATTTT. This encodes CASRSDRAHQPQHF.

The chain joins TRBV2 to TRBJ2-2; 8 bases map to TRBD1. The CDR3 extends over 15 amino acids. V shed 4 bases, J shed 7 bases, and the junction held 8 bases outside the gene matches. CDR1 SNHLY and CDR2 FYNNEI come from the germline V gene. The CDR3 coding sequence is TGTGCCAGCAGTGCGCGGACAGGGTTGGGCGGGGAGCTGTTTTTT. This gives the protein CASSARTGLGGELFF.

This chain links TRBV4-3 with TRBJ2-3, with a possible D match to TRBD2 (5 bases). CDR3 length equals 16 residues. Trimming removed 0 bases at V and 2 bases at J, with 12 bases between. The germline CDR1 and CDR2 sequences are LGHNA and YSLEER. CDR3 nucleotide sequence: TGCGCCAGCAGCCAAGATGGCGGCGGGTCCACAGATACGCAGTATTTT. Its translation: CASSQDGGGSTDTQYF.

This CDR3 reads CASSVDSSSGEQFF. As DNA, the CDR3 is TGTGCCAGCAGCGTAGATTCGAGCTCAGGTGAGCAGTTCTTC. The chain joins TRBV9 to TRBJ2-1; D gene unclear. Trimming removed 0 bases at V and 9 bases at J, with 13 bases between. Germline V lookup: CDR1 SGDLS, CDR2 YYNGEE. The CDR3 spans 14 residues.

The chain is built from TRBV25-1 and TRBJ1-2; TRBD1 is a possible D gene (5 bases). Germline CDR1 MGHDK, CDR2 SYGVNS. This CDR3 comprises 11 residues. Deletions cut 8 bases from V and 5 bases from J, with 9 bases between. The CDR3 loop reads CASPRGYGYTF. The CDR3 nucleotides are TGTGCCAGCCCCCGGGGGTATGGCTACACCTTC.

The chain couples TRBV11-2 to TRBJ1-1; 10 positions agree with TRBD1. Germline values: CDR1 SGHAT, CDR2 FQNNGV. The trim removed 1 base at V and 5 bases at J, leaving 4 bases unmatched. The CDR3 consists of 15 residues. The CDR3 region has the DNA TGTGCCAGCAGCTTAGGAGGACAGGGGGAGACTGAAGCTTTCTTT. Amino acids: CASSLGGQGETEAFF.

The chain is built from TRBV21-1 and TRBJ2-7; no DNA check was done on the table's D call, TRBD1. TRBV21-1 is marked as a pseudogene. The CDR3 consists of 17 residues. The CDR3 loop is CASSNRNRRGPSYEQYF. In DNA form, the CDR3 reads TGTGCCAGCAGCAACCGAAACCGACGTGGGCCTTCCTACGAGCAGTACTTC.

This rearrangement joins TRBV29-1 to TRBJ2-7, with 9 positions matching TRBD1. The CDR3 length is 14 residues. CDR1 and CDR2 from the germline V gene are SQVTM and ANQGSEA. J lost 7 bases, V lost 7 bases, and 14 bases had no gene match. As DNA, the CDR3 is TGCAGCGCGATACCCGGGACAGGGTTCGAAGAGCAGTACTTC. Its protein is CSAIPGTGFEEQYF.

The rearrangement uses TRBV11-2 and TRBJ1-3; 9 bases are a match to TRBD1. CDR1 and CDR2 (germline): SGHAT, FQNNGV. CDR3 length: 16 amino acids. Trimming took 5 bases from V and 0 from J; bases not matched to a gene: 5. The CDR3 loop is CASSTGGLGSGNTIYF. The CDR3, as DNA: TGTGCCAGCAGCACAGGGGGCTTAGGCTCTGGAAACACCATATATTTT.

The chain combines TRBV6-5 with TRBJ2-5, with TRBD2 matching 12 bases. J lost 5 bases, V lost 6 bases, and 7 bases had no gene match. From germline, CDR1 is MNHEY and CDR2 SVGAGI. This CDR3 has 15 residues. CDR3 in amino acids: CASRTSGGRRETQYF. In DNA form, the CDR3 reads TGTGCCAGCAGGACTAGCGGGGGCCGTAGGGAGACCCAGTACTTC.

This clone was observed a handful of times. The chain links TRBV19 to TRBJ1-1; a weak D match, TRBD1 (5 bases). Trimming took off 3 bases at V and 0 bases at J, with 11 bases between the two ends. This CDR3 is built from 15 residues. Germline V gene data show CDR1 as LNHDA and CDR2 as SQIVND (reference sequence). Here the CDR3 reads CASSMADTLNTEAFF. CDR3 DNA: TGTGCCAGTAGTATGGCGGACACCTTGAACACTGAAGCTTTCTTT. Full variable domain (outside the CDR3, taken from reference TRBV19 and TRBJ1-1): DGGITQSPKYLFRKEGQNVTLSCEQNLNHDAMYWYRQDPGQGLRLIYYSQIVNDFQKGDIAEGYSVSREKKESFPLTVTSAQKNPTAFYLCASSMADTLNTEAFFGQGTRLTVV.

This clone was seen just once. V gene TRBV2 combines with J gene TRBJ2-5; tentative D call: TRBD2 (5 bases). The CDR3 has 12 amino acids. CDR1 is SNHLY, CDR2 FYNNEI, per germline. The V gene lost 7 bases and the J gene lost 4 bases, with 10 bases spanning the gap. The CDR3 sequence: CASKAGGETQYF. CDR3 in DNA: TGTGCCAGCAAAGCTGGAGGAGAGACCCAGTACTTC.

The chain has TRBV7-2 and TRBJ2-7, with a tentative D call TRBD1 (5 bases). Germline CDR1 and CDR2: SGHTA and FQGNSA. Trimming shortened V by 0 bases and J by 3 bases, and 9 bases separated the two germline ends. The CDR3 consists of 14 residues. CDR3 sequence reads: CASSLAPRDYEQYF. The CDR3 nucleotides are TGTGCCAGCAGCTTAGCTCCCAGGGACTACGAGCAGTACTTC.

J is TRBJ2-3 and V is TRBV3-1 (or the pseudogene TRBV3-2); weak D call: TRBD1 (6 bases). The CDR3 runs 15 residues. CDR1 and CDR2 from the germline V gene are LGHDT and YNNKEL (reference sequence). Trimming shortened V by 4 bases and J by 0 bases, and 11 bases separated the two germline ends. The CDR3 bases are TGTGCCAGCAGCCCCGGGACACACAGCACAGATACGCAGTATTTT. This translates into CASSPGTHSTDTQYF.

This chain connects TRBV3-1 (or the pseudogene TRBV3-2) to TRBJ1-4, with D possibly matching TRBD1 (5 bases). The germline CDR1 and CDR2 sequences are LGHDT and YNNKEL (reference sequence). The V end was cut by 4 bases, the J end by 4 bases, with 10 bases between. The CDR3 contains 14 residues. The CDR3 region has the DNA TGTGCCAGCAGCCCCAGGGCTAATAATGAAAAACTGTTTTTT. Protein product: CASSPRANNEKLFF.

CDR3 bases: TGTGCCAGCACTAATTACGGGGGGCAATACGAGCAGTACTTC. Protein: CASTNYGGQYEQYF. The chain carries TRBV28 and TRBJ2-7, with D maybe TRBD2 (7 bases). The CDR3 length is 14 residues. Germline V gene data show CDR1 as MDHEN and CDR2 as SYDVKM. V gave up 7 bases and J gave up 4 bases, with 17 bases separating them.

This chain joins TRBV4-2 and TRBJ2-7; 13 nucleotides agree with TRBD2. The V segment lost 5 bases and the J segment 4 bases; nucleotides outside the gene matches: 14. CDR3 length: 18 amino acids. Germline V gene lookup returns CDR1 LGHNA and CDR2 YNFKEQ. CDR3 in DNA: TGTGCCAGCAGCTCCAGGACTAGCGGGGGCCGAGGGGAATACGAGCAGTACTTC. This encodes CASSSRTSGGRGEYEQYF.

The V and J genes are TRBV6-6 and TRBJ2-7; 8 positions agree with TRBD2. V was clipped by 5 bases and J by 4 bases; unmatched bases: 10. The length of the CDR3 is 15 residues. Germline V gene sequence: CDR1 MNHNY, CDR2 SVGAGI (reference sequence). CDR3 residues: CASSQEFGRGYEQYF. CDR3 nucleotide sequence: TGTGCCAGCAGTCAGGAGTTCGGGAGGGGGTACGAGCAGTACTTC.

J is TRBJ2-1 and V is TRBV25-1, with 10 bases matching TRBD1. Losses at the gene ends were 6 bases for V and 5 bases for J; bases not matched to a gene: 4. The CDR3 spans 14 residues. Germline CDR1 is MGHDK and CDR2 is SYGVNS. In DNA form, the CDR3 reads TGTGCCAGCAGGGGGACAGGGGAAAACAATGAGCAGTTCTTC. Translating gives CASRGTGENNEQFF.

The gene calls are TRBV27 and TRBJ1-2; 9 bases align to TRBD1. The V gene's germline CDR1 is MNHEY and CDR2 SMNVEV (reference sequence). The CDR3 is 14 amino acids. V dropped 5 bases and J dropped 6; count of bases not matched to a gene: 7. The CDR3: CASSLTDRGDGYTF. The CDR3 nucleotides read TGTGCCAGCAGTCTAACCGACAGGGGGGATGGCTACACCTTC.

The rearrangement uses TRBV4-3 and TRBJ2-1, with TRBD2 matching 12 bases. Germline V gene sequence: CDR1 LGHNA, CDR2 YSLEER. The CDR3 totals 17 residues. J gave up 5 bases and V 2 bases, and 7 bases lay outside the gene matches. The CDR3 DNA is TGCGCCAGCAGCCAAATGACCGGGACTAGCGGGCACAATGAGCAGTTCTTC. Amino acid sequence: CASSQMTGTSGHNEQFF.